The 25 T cell receptor beta chains given below trace back to one sample, sequenced in a study of blood T cell repertoires in COVID-19. Assay used: immunoSEQ multiplex PCR; TCRdb lists only in-frame clones, some missing. The sample contains hundreds of thousands of clones, 80% to 90% of which appear only once. Input material: peripheral blood. Receptor source: a woman in her 30s with active or convalescent COVID-19.

V and J are TRBV3-1 (or the pseudogene TRBV3-2) and TRBJ2-5, with TRBD2 as a possible D gene (6 bases). Trimming removed 8 bases at V and 0 bases at J, with 7 bases between. The CDR3 is 12 residues long. Per the germline V gene, CDR1 is LGHDT and CDR2 is YNNKEL (reference sequence). CDR3 DNA: TGTGCCAGCGGGGGGTACCAAGAGACCCAGTACTTC. It yields the protein CASGGYQETQYF.

The CDR3 DNA follows: TGTGCCAGTAGTTTGACAGCTAACTATGGCTACACCTTC. Protein product: CASSLTANYGYTF. The chain combines TRBV19 with TRBJ1-2, with D possibly TRBD1 on 5 matching bases. Trimming pared 5 bases from V and 0 bases from J, leaving 7 bases between. Per germline, CDR1 LNHDA and CDR2 SQIVND (reference sequence). This CDR3 region has 13 residues.

V is TRBV7-8 and J is TRBJ2-3; D might be TRBD2 (5 bases). CDR3 length: 16 residues. V lost 0 bases, J lost 6 bases, and 16 bases lay in between. CDR1 and CDR2 (germline): SGHVS, FQNEAQ. The CDR3 protein is CASSLAAGRTGDTQYF. The CDR3 bases are TGTGCCAGCAGCTTAGCGGCAGGTAGAACGGGGGATACGCAGTATTTT.

The CDR3, as DNA: TGTGCCAGCAGCTTAAGGGGAAGCAACACTGAAGCTTTCTTT. This gives the protein CASSLRGSNTEAFF. The V call is TRBV7-9, the J call TRBJ1-1, with D tentatively TRBD1 (5 bases). Trimming pared 2 bases from V and 2 bases from J, leaving 9 bases between. This CDR3 is built from 14 residues. Germline CDR1 SEHNR, CDR2 FQNEAQ (reference sequence).

This chain joins TRBV10-3 and TRBJ2-7; no clear D gene. V dropped 11 bases and J dropped 0 bases, with 17 bases sitting between them. Germline V gene lookup returns CDR1 ENHRY and CDR2 SYGVKD. The CDR3 sequence is 14 residues long. The CDR3 here is CASLPEISSYEQYF. The CDR3 nucleotides are TGTGCCTCCCTCCCGGAGATTAGCTCCTACGAGCAGTACTTC.

J is TRBJ1-4 and V is TRBV5-4, with TRBD1 matching over 7 bases. From germline, CDR1 is SGHNT and CDR2 YYREEE (reference sequence). The V and J ends lost 3 bases and 8 bases, in that order; junction bases with no gene match: 7. The CDR3 consists of 14 residues. CDR3 sequence (DNA): TGTGCCAGCAGCTCAACAGGGGTGGTAGAAAAACTGTTTTTT. This translates into CASSSTGVVEKLFF. The whole variable domain, remainder taken from reference TRBV5-4 and TRBJ1-4, is ETGVTQSPTHLIKTRGQQVTLRCSSQSGHNTVSWYQQALGQGPQFIFQYYREEENGRGNFPPRFSGLQFPNYSSELNVNALELDDSALYLCASSSTGVVEKLFFGSGTQLSVL.

The V call is TRBV6-5, the J call TRBJ1-3; weak D call: TRBD1 (6 bases). Deletions cut 9 bases from V and 7 bases from J, with 22 bases between. The CDR3 totals 15 residues. Germline CDR1 and CDR2: MNHEY and SVGAGI. The CDR3 protein is CASLQSKTGENTIYF. In DNA, the CDR3 is TGTGCCAGTCTCCAAAGCAAGACAGGAGAGAACACCATATATTTT.

The V and J genes are TRBV29-1 and TRBJ2-2; tentative D call: TRBD1 (6 bases). CDR1 and CDR2 (germline): SQVTM, ANQGSEA. The CDR3 is made up of 13 amino acids. Trimming stripped 7 bases from V and 3 bases from J, with 12 bases between. CDR3 in amino acids: CSANPGDTGELFF. In DNA form, the CDR3 reads TGCAGCGCAAATCCAGGGGACACCGGGGAGCTGTTTTTT.

J is TRBJ2-7 and V is TRBV10-1; perhaps TRBD1 as D (5 bases). This CDR3 has 13 amino acids. V gave up 6 bases and J gave up 2 bases, with 11 bases separating them. Germline values: CDR1 WNHNN, CDR2 SYGVQD (reference sequence). CDR3 loop: CASRDDSTYEQYF. DNA for the CDR3: TGCGCCAGCAGGGATGACAGTACCTACGAGCAGTACTTC.

The chain employs TRBV7-2 and TRBJ2-3, with 8 bases identical to TRBD1. CDR3 length: 14 residues. In germline, CDR1 is SGHTA, CDR2 FQGNSA. V dropped 5 bases and J dropped 8; count of bases not matched to a gene: 9. The CDR3 nucleotides read TGTGCCAGCAGCCCAGGGGGCAGCCAGGGTACGCAGTATTTT. This codes for CASSPGGSQGTQYF.

V and J are TRBV5-6 and TRBJ2-1, with 7 bases aligning to TRBD2. This CDR3 has 15 amino acids. Trimming cost V 7 bases and J 4 bases; bases outside gene matches: 11. CDR1 is SGHDT, CDR2 YYEEEE, per germline. The CDR3 nucleotides read TGTGCCAGCTACCTCTTGCGGGAGTCATACAATGAGCAGTTCTTC. Translation: CASYLLRESYNEQFF.

The rearrangement links TRBV24-1 to TRBJ1-1; a possible D gene is TRBD1 (6 bases). Germline lookup yields CDR1 KGHDR and CDR2 SFDVKD. The CDR3 consists of 16 residues. V lost 4 bases and J lost 0, with 14 bases in between. The CDR3 DNA reads as TGTGCCACCAGTGAGCCGGGACAAATTATGAACACTGAAGCTTTCTTT. This translates into CATSEPGQIMNTEAFF.

The chain carries TRBV11-2 and TRBJ2-5, with D tentatively TRBD2 (5 bases). V gave up 4 bases and J gave up 2 bases, with 14 bases separating them. CDR3 length equals 15 residues. CDR1 and CDR2 from the germline V gene are SGHAT and FQNNGV. Written as DNA, the CDR3 is TGTGCCAGCAGCTACTCGGACGGAGGACAAGAGACCCAGTACTTC. This codes for CASSYSDGGQETQYF.

In DNA form, the CDR3 reads TGCGCCAGCAGCTTAGACCCAGGGGCGAACGAAAAACTGTTTTTT. This translates into CASSLDPGANEKLFF. The chain uses TRBV5-1 and TRBJ1-4; weak D call: TRBD1 (6 bases). The CDR3 totals 15 residues. Germline-derived CDR1 and CDR2 are SGHRS and YFSETQ. Trimming took 2 bases from V and 8 from J, leaving 16 bases between them. The full variable domain, its missing parts supplied by reference TRBV5-1 and TRBJ1-4, is KAGVTQTPRYLIKTRGQQVTLSCSPISGHRSVSWYQQTPGQGLQFLFEYFSETQRNKGNFPGRFSGRQFSNSRSEMNVSTLELGDSALYLCASSLDPGANEKLFFGSGTQLSVL.

This sequence joins TRBV27 and TRBJ1-1, with 8 bases lining up with TRBD1. The CDR3 is made up of 16 amino acids. Germline assignment: CDR1 MNHEY and CDR2 SMNVEV (reference sequence). V lost 2 bases to trimming and J lost 11 bases; unmatched junction nucleotides: 16. CDR3 nucleotide sequence: TGTGCCAGCAGTTTACTAAAGACAGGGGATATTGTTTACGCTTTCTTT. Translating it yields CASSLLKTGDIVYAFF.

This sequence joins TRBV10-3 and TRBJ2-7; tentative D call: TRBD1 (6 bases). Germline V gene lookup returns CDR1 ENHRY and CDR2 SYGVKD. This CDR3 region has 14 residues. V was pared by 2 bases and J by 5 bases, with 13 bases between. CDR3 residues: CAISEVSRGNEQYF. The CDR3 DNA sequence: TGTGCCATCAGTGAGGTGTCAAGGGGGAACGAGCAGTACTTC.

In nucleotides, the CDR3 is TGTGCCAGCAGCCCCGTGGACTATCCCACAGATACGCAGTATTTT. Protein product: CASSPVDYPTDTQYF. V is TRBV9 and J is TRBJ2-3; D is possibly TRBD2 (6 bases). This CDR3 spans 15 amino acids. The V and J ends lost 4 bases and 2 bases respectively, with 14 bases between them. The germline V gene encodes CDR1 SGDLS and CDR2 YYNGEE. The whole variable domain, filled in from reference TRBV9 and TRBJ2-3, reads DSGVTQTPKHLITATGQRVTLRCSPRSGDLSVYWYQQSLDQGLQFLIQYYNGEERAKGNILERFSAQQFPDLHSELNLSSLELGDSALYFCASSPVDYPTDTQYFGPGTRLTVL.

CDR3: CASRRELGNTIYF. The CDR3 DNA is TGCGCCAGCCGCAGGGAATTAGGAAACACCATATATTTT. V and J are TRBV5-1 and TRBJ1-3, with D perhaps matching TRBD1 (5 bases). CDR1 and CDR2 from the germline V gene are SGHRS and YFSETQ. The V end lost 7 bases, the J end lost 4 bases, and 12 bases lay between the germline ends. CDR3 size: 13 residues.

The chain recombines TRBV18 with TRBJ2-7, with 8 bases fitting TRBD1. The CDR3 loop spans 16 amino acids. CDR1 is KGHSH and CDR2 is LQKENI in the germline V gene. V lost 0 bases and J lost 4; bases outside the gene matches: 8. CDR3 residues: CASSPPGAGGGYEQYF. CDR3 nucleotides: TGTGCCAGCTCACCACCGGGGGCAGGGGGCGGTTACGAGCAGTACTTC. The full variable domain, with the rest looked up from reference TRBV18 and TRBJ2-7, is NAGVMQNPRHLVRRRGQEARLRCSPMKGHSHVYWYRQLPEEGLKFMVYLQKENIIDESGMPKERFSAEFPKEGPSILRIQQVVRGDSAAYFCASSPPGAGGGYEQYFGPGTRLTVT.

The genes are TRBV2 and TRBJ1-2; the D is unclear. Trimming left V 7 bases short and J 2 bases short, with 5 bases between. The CDR3 consists of 11 residues. From germline, CDR1 is SNHLY and CDR2 FYNNEI. As DNA, the CDR3 is TGTGCCAGCATGCAGAACTATGGCTACACCTTC. This gives the protein CASMQNYGYTF.

V usage is TRBV9 and J usage is TRBJ2-2, with D perhaps TRBD1 (6 bases). This CDR3 spans 15 amino acids. Germline-derived CDR1 and CDR2 are SGDLS and YYNGEE. Trimming pared 0 bases from V and 7 bases from J, leaving 13 bases between. CDR3 amino acids: CASSVVVGANGELFF. In DNA, the CDR3 is TGTGCCAGCAGCGTAGTTGTGGGGGCCAACGGGGAGCTGTTTTTT.

The CDR3 coding sequence is TGTGCCAGCAGCGGGCGGAACCTAGCGACCCTGGGGTACCAAGAGACCCAGTACTTC. Translation gives CASSGRNLATLGYQETQYF. V and J are TRBV11-2 and TRBJ2-5; weak D call: TRBD2 (6 bases). The CDR3 is made up of 19 amino acids. Deletions cut 5 bases from V and 0 bases from J, with 25 bases between. From germline, CDR1 is SGHAT and CDR2 FQNNGV.

V is TRBV24-1 and J is TRBJ1-1; TRBD1 aligns across 7 bases. Germline-derived CDR1 and CDR2 are KGHDR and SFDVKD. The CDR3 is 19 amino acids. The V segment lost 0 bases and the J segment 1 base; nucleotides outside the gene matches: 13. The CDR3 DNA is TGTGCCACCAGTGATTTGACAGGGGATCTGGCTCCAGGGAACACTGAAGCTTTCTTT. Translating gives CATSDLTGDLAPGNTEAFF.

This clone showed up just a few times. V gene TRBV13 combines with J gene TRBJ1-4; TRBD1 matches 8 bases. The CDR3 loop spans 14 amino acids. From germline, CDR1 is PRHDT and CDR2 FYEKMQ (reference sequence). V lost 4 bases to trimming and J lost 7 bases; unmatched junction nucleotides: 5. Here the CDR3 reads CASSSRTGSEKLFF. CDR3 in DNA: TGTGCCAGCAGCTCCCGGACAGGGAGTGAAAAACTGTTTTTT.

The CDR3 region is CASSRGVSDGYTF. CDR3 nucleotide sequence: TGTGCCAGCAGCAGGGGCGTTTCGGATGGCTACACCTTC. This chain joins TRBV25-1 and TRBJ1-2, with D perhaps matching TRBD1 (6 bases). The CDR3 is 13 amino acids. With 6 bases removed from V and 6 bases from J, the gap between germline ends came to 14 bases. CDR1 MGHDK and CDR2 SYGVNS come from the germline V gene.